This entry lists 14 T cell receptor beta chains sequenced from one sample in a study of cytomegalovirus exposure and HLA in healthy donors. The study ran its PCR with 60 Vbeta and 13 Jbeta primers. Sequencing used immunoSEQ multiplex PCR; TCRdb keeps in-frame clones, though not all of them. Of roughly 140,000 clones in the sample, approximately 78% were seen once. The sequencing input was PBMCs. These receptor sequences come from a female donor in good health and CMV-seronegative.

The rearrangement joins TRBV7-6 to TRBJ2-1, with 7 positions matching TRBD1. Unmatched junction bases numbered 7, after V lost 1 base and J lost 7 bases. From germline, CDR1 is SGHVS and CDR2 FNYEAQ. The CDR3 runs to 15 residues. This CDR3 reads CASSLGTGVVNEQFF. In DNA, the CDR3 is TGTGCCAGCAGCTTAGGAACAGGGGTAGTGAATGAGCAGTTCTTC.

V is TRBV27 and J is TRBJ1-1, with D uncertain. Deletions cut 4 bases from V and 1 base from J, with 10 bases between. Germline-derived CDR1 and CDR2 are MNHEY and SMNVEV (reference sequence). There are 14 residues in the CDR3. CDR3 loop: CASSYTETNTEAFF. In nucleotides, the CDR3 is TGTGCCAGCAGTTACACAGAGACGAACACTGAAGCTTTCTTT.

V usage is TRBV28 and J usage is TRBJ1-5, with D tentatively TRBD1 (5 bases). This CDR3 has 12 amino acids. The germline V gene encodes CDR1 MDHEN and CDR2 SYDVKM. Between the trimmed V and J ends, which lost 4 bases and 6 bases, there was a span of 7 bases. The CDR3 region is CASSSGLQPQHF. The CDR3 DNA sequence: TGTGCCAGCAGTTCAGGGCTTCAGCCCCAGCATTTT.

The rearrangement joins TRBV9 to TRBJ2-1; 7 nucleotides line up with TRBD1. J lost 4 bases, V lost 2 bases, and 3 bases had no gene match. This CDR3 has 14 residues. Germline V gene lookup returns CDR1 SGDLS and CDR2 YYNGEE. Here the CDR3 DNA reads TGTGCCAGCAGCGTTAGGGACAGATACAATGAGCAGTTCTTC. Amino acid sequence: CASSVRDRYNEQFF.

Here the CDR3 DNA reads TGTGCCACATCCGGGACTAGCGTAGGGGAAGACAGCACAGATACGCAGTATTTT. This encodes CATSGTSVGEDSTDTQYF. The chain joins TRBV2 to TRBJ2-3, with 10 bases matching TRBD2. The CDR3 contains 18 residues. The V segment lost 10 bases and the J segment 0 bases; nucleotides outside the gene matches: 16. CDR1 is SNHLY, CDR2 FYNNEI, per germline.

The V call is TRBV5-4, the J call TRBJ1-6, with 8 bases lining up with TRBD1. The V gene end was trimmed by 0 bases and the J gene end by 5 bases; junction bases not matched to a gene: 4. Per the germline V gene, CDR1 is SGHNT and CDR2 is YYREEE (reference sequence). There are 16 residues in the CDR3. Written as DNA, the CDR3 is TGTGCCAGCAGCTTGGGACAGGGGAAGGATAATTCACCCCTCCACTTT. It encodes CASSLGQGKDNSPLHF. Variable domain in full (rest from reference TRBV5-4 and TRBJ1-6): ETGVTQSPTHLIKTRGQQVTLRCSSQSGHNTVSWYQQALGQGPQFIFQYYREEENGRGNFPPRFSGLQFPNYSSELNVNALELDDSALYLCASSLGQGKDNSPLHFGNGTRLTVT.

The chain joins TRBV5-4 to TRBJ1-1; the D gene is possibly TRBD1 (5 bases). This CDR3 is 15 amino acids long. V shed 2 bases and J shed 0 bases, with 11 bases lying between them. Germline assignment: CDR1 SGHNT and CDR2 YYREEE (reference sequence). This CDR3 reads CASSFPDRMNTEAFF. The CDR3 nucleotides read TGTGCCAGCAGCTTTCCTGACAGAATGAACACTGAAGCTTTCTTT.

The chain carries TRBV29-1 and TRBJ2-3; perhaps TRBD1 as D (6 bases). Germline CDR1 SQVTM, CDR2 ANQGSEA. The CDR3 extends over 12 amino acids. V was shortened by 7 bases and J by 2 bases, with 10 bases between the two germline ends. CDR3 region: CSARGTTDTQYF. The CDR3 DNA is TGCAGCGCTAGGGGGACCACAGATACGCAGTATTTT.

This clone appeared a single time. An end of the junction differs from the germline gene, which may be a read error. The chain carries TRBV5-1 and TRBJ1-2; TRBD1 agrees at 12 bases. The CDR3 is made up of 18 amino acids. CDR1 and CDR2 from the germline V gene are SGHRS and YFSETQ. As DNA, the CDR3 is TGCGCCAGCAGCTTGCGGGACAGGGGGCGCCTTAACCCGTATGGCTACCCCTTC. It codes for CASSLRDRGRLNPYGYPF.

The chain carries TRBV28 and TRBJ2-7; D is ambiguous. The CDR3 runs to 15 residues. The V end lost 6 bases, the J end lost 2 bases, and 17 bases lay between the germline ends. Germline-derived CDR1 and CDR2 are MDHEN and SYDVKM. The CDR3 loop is CASSLPTVNPYEQYF. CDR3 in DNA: TGTGCCAGCAGCCTCCCCACAGTGAACCCCTACGAGCAGTACTTC.

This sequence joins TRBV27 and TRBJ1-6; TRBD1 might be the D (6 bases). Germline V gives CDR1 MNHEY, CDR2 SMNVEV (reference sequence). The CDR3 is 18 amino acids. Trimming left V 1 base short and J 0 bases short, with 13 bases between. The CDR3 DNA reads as TGTGCCAGCAGTTTATACCGTCAGGGGAGCTCCTATAATTCACCCCTCCACTTT. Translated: CASSLYRQGSSYNSPLHF.

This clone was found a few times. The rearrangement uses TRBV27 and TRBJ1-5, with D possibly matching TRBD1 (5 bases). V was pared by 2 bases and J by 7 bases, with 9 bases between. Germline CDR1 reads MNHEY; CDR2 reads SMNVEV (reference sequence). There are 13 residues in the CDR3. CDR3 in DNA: TGTGCCAGCAGTTTAGCAGGGAACCAGCCCCAGCATTTT. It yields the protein CASSLAGNQPQHF.

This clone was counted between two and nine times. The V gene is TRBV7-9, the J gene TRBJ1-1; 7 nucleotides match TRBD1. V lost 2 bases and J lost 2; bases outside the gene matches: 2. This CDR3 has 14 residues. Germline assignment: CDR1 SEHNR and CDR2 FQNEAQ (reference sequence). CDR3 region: CASSLTGVNTEAFF. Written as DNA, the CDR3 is TGTGCCAGCAGCTTAACAGGGGTCAACACTGAAGCTTTCTTT.

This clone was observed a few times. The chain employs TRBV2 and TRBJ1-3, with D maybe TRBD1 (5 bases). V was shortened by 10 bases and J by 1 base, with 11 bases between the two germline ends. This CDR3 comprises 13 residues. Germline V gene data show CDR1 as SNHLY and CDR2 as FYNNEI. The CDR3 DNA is TGTGCCACGAAGGGGAAGTCTGGAAACACCATATATTTT. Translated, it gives CATKGKSGNTIYF.